This T cell receptor (beta chain) comes out of a study of T cell responses to AZD1222 COVID-19 vaccine. Overall study results and limits: Reports indicate that nearly half of spike-specific TCRs are directed at unmutated variant regions. Clonal diversity was possibly underestimated, and white British individuals and females predominated among donors. No repertoire was sampled before or during the peak T cell response, only after it.

Germline-derived CDR1 and CDR2 are MNHEY and SVGAGI. The J segment lost 2 bases and the V segment lost 5 bases, leaving 5 bases of the junction unmatched. This CDR3 region has 14 residues. The protocol was immunoSEQ multiplex PCR, while the TCRdb copy is restricted to in-frame clones and leaves out a portion. The data show more than 100,000 clones, over 75% seen once. To note about this clone: Its antigen is undetermined.

This sample comprised peripheral blood, obtained on day 0 of AZD1222 vaccination. V usage is TRBV6-5 and J usage is TRBJ2-7; the match to TRBD1 covers 8 bases. The clonotype was recovered from an adult in good health. The CDR3 region has the DNA TGTGCCAGCAGTCCATGGACAGGGACCTACGAGCAGTACTTC. Translation: CASSPWTGTYEQYF.